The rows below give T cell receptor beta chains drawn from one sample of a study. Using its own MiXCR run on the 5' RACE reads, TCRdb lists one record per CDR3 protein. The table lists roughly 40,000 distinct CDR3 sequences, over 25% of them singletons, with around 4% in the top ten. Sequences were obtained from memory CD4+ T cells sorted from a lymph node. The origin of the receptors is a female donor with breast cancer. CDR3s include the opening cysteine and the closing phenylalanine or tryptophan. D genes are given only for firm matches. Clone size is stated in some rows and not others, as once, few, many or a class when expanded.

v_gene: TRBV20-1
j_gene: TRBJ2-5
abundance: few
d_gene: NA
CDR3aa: CSATGGQETQYF
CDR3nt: TGCAGTGCCACCGGGGGTCAAGAGACCCAGTACTTC

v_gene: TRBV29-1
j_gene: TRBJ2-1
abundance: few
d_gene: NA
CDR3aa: CSVEGPQYNEQFF
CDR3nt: TGCAGCGTTGAAGGCCCACAGTACAATGAGCAGTTCTTC

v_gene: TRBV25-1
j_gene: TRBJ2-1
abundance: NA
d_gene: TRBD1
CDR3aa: CASSDGDRDDNEQFF
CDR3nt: TGTGCCAGCAGCGACGGGGACAGGGACGACAATGAGCAGTTCTTC

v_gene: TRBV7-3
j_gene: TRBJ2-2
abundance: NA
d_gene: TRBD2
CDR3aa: CASSFLAGPAPTGELFF
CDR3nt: TGTGCCAGCAGCTTCTTAGCGGGACCGGCCCCAACCGGGGAGCTGTTTTTT

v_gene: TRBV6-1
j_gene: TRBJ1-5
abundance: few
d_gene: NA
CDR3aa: CASSERVGAMAGQPQHF
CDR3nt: TGTGCCAGCAGTGAGAGAGTTGGGGCCATGGCGGGGCAGCCCCAGCATTTT

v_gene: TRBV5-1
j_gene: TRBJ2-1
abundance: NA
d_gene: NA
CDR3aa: CASSFANPGENEQFF
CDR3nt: TGCGCCAGCAGCTTTGCAAACCCGGGGGAAAATGAGCAGTTCTTC

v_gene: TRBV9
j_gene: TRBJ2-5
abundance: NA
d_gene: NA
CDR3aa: CANSVGDAVAQYF
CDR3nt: TGTGCCAACAGCGTAGGGGATGCGGTAGCCCAGTACTTC

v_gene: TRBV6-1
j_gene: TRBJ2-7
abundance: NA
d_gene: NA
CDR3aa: CASSERFGGEQYF
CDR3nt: TGTGCCAGCAGTGAAAGGTTCGGAGGGGAGCAGTACTTC

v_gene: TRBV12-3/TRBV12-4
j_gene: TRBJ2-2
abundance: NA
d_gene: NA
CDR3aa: CASSRGGQFNTGELFF
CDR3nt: TGTGCCAGCAGTCGGGGCGGACAGTTCAACACCGGGGAGCTGTTTTTT

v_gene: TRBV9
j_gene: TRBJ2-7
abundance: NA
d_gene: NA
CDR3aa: CASSVEWEFGEQYF
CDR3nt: TGTGCCAGCAGCGTAGAGTGGGAGTTCGGCGAGCAGTACTTC

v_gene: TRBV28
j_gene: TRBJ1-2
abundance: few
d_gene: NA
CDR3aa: CASSLRDTNYGYTF
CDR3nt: TGTGCCAGCAGTTTGAGGGATACTAACTATGGCTACACCTTC

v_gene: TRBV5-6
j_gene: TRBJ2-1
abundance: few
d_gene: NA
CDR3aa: CASSLGTTRSEQFF
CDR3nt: TGTGCCAGCAGCTTGGGGACGACCCGGAGTGAGCAGTTCTTC

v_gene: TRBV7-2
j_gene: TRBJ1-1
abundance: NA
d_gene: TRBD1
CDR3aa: CASTLGTETEAFF
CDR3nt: TGTGCCAGCACTCTAGGGACAGAAACTGAAGCTTTCTTT

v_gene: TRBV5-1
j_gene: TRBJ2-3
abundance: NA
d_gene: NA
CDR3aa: CASSQTDTQYF
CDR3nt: TGCGCCAGCAGCCAAACAGATACGCAGTATTTT

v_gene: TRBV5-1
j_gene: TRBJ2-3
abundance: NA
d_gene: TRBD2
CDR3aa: CASSLSPSGSRDTQYF
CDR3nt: TGCGCCAGCAGCTTGTCCCCTAGCGGGAGTCGAGATACGCAGTATTTT

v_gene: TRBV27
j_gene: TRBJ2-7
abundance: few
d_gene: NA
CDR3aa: CASSDLRYFYEQYF
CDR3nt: TGTGCCAGCAGTGACCTCAGATACTTCTACGAGCAGTACTTC

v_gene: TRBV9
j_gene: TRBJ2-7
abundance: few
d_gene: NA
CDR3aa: CASSPPSGHEQYF
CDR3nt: TGTGCCAGCAGCCCCCCCAGTGGCCACGAGCAGTACTTC

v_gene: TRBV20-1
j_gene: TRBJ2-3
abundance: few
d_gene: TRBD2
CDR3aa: CSAVSGGASDTQYF
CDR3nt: TGCAGTGCTGTCAGCGGGGGGGCATCAGATACGCAGTATTTT

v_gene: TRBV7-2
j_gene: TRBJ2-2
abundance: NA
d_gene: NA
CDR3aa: CASSLAAVAEPNTGELFF
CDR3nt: TGTGCCAGCAGCTTAGCGGCGGTAGCGGAGCCTAACACCGGGGAGCTGTTTTTT

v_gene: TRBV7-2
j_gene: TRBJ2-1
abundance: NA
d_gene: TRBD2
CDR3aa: CAGSLGTISYNEQFF
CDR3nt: TGTGCCGGCAGTCTTGGGACTATCTCCTACAATGAGCAGTTCTTC

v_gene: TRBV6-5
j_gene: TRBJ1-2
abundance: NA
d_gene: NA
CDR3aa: CASSLGIPNYGYTF
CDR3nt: TGTGCCAGCAGTTTGGGAATACCTAACTATGGCTACACCTTC

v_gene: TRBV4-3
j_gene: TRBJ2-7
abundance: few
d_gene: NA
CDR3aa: CASSQDGVRYEQYF
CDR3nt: TGCGCCAGCAGCCAAGACGGAGTAAGGTACGAGCAGTACTTC

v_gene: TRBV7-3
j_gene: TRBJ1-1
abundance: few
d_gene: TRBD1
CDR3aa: CASSLDRDTEAFF
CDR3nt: TGTGCCAGCAGCTTGGACAGGGACACTGAAGCTTTCTTT

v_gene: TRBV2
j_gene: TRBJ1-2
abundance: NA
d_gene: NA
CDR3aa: CATTGNYGYTF
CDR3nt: TGTGCCACAACAGGGAACTATGGCTACACCTTC

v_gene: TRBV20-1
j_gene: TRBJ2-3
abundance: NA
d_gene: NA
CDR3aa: CSARRVLATSTDTQYF
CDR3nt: TGCAGTGCTAGAAGGGTGCTAGCGACTAGCACAGATACGCAGTATTTT

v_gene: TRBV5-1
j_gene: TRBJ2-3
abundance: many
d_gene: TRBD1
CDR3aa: CASRSPGQGVKDTQYF
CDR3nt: TGCGCCAGCAGGAGTCCGGGACAGGGTGTCAAAGATACGCAGTATTTT

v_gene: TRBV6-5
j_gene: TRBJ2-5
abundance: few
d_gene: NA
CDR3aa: CASSPWTDQETQYF
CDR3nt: TGTGCCAGCAGCCCCTGGACAGACCAAGAGACCCAGTACTTC

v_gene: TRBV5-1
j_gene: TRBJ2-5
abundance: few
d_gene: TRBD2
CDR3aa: CASSLSVAGAQETQYF
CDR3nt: TGCGCCAGCAGCCTCAGCGTAGCGGGCGCCCAAGAGACCCAGTACTTC

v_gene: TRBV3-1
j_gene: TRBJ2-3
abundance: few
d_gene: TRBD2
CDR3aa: CASSQDPSGGSDTQYF
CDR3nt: TGTGCCAGCAGCCAAGATCCGAGCGGGGGGTCAGATACGCAGTATTTT

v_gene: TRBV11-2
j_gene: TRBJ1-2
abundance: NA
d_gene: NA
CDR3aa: CASSLEPNYGYTF
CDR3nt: TGTGCCAGCAGCTTAGAACCGAACTATGGCTACACCTTC

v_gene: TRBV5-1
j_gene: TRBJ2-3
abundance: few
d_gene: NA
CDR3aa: CASSLEGTDTQYF
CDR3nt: TGCGCCAGCAGCTTGGAGGGCACAGATACGCAGTATTTT

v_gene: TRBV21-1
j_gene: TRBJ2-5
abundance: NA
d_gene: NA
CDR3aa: CASSKADSGTGVETQYF
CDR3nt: TGTGCCAGCAGCAAAGCCGATTCCGGGACAGGGGTGGAGACCCAGTACTTC

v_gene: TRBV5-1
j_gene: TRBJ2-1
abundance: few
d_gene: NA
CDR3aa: CASRSLQGLTYNEQFF
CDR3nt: TGCGCCAGCAGGTCTTTACAGGGCCTTACCTACAATGAGCAGTTCTTC

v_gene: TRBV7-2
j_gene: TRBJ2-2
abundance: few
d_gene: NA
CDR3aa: CASSLGQGSNTGELFF
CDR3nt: TGTGCCAGCAGCTTAGGTCAGGGGTCCAACACCGGGGAGCTGTTTTTT

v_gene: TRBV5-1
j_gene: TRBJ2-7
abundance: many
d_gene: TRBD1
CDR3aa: CASSLRDRGHEQYF
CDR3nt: TGCGCCAGCAGCTTGAGGGACAGGGGCCACGAGCAGTACTTC

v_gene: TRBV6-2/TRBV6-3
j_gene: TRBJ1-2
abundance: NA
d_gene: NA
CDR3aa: CAGRPTSGARGGYTF
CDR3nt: TGTGCCGGCAGGCCAACCTCGGGAGCGAGAGGTGGCTACACCTTC

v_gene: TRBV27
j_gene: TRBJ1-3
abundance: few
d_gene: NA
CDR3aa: CASKGSGNTIYF
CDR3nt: TGTGCCAGCAAAGGGTCGGGAAACACCATATATTTT

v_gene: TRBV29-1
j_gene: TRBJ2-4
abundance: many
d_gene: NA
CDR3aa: CSVVGVSAKNIQYF
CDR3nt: TGCAGCGTTGTGGGGGTGAGCGCCAAAAACATTCAGTACTTC

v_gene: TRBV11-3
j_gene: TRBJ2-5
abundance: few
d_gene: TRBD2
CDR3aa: CASSPGLAGRGETQYF
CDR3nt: TGTGCCAGCAGCCCGGGACTAGCGGGAAGAGGGGAGACCCAGTACTTC

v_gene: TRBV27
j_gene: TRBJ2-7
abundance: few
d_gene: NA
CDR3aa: CASSLSSPTYEQYF
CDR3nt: TGTGCCAGCAGTTTATCATCACCGACTTACGAGCAGTACTTC

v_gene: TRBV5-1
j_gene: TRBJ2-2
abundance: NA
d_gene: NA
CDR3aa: CASSLKSLDDTGELFF
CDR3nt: TGCGCCAGCAGCTTAAAGTCCCTCGACGACACCGGGGAGCTGTTTTTT